This T cell receptor beta chain was retrieved from a study of shared clonotypes between healthy human individuals. The CDR3 sequence is 14 residues long. Germline lookup yields CDR1 SGHNT and CDR2 YYREEE (reference sequence). Trimming took off 5 bases at V and 2 bases at J, with 12 bases between the two ends. This clone has just one count. Once extracted for a subset, genomic DNA was divided evenly among several immunoSEQ plates. Produced via immunoSEQ multiplex PCR; TCRdb's table is partial and in-frame only. The sample consists of 2 million or so clones, roughly 96% of them appearing once. CD4+ cell separation produced CD45RA+ naive and CD45RA-negative memory subsets.

The specimen was naive CD4+ T cells sorted from blood. Regarding subset: CD45RA+ positively selected. The clonotype comes from a man younger than 35 in good health. The chain uses TRBV5-4 and TRBJ2-3; D is unresolved. CDR3 in amino acids: CASSSHWATDTQYF. CDR3 bases: TGTGCCAGCAGTAGTCATTGGGCCACAGATACGCAGTATTTT.